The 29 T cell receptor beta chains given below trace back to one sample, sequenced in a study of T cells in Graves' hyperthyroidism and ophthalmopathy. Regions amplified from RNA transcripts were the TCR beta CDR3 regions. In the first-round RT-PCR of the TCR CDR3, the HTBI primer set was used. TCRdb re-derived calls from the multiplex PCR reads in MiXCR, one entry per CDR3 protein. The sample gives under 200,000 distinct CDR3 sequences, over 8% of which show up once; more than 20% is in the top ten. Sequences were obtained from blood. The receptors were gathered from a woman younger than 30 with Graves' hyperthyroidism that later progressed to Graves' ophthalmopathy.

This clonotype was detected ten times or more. CDR3 nucleotide sequence: TGTGCCACCAGCAGAGACAGGAGCTCCTATAATTCACCCCTCCACTTT. As protein: CATSRDRSSYNSPLHF. The chain is built from TRBV15 and TRBJ1-6; D unclear. Deletions cut 0 bases from V and 0 bases from J, with 6 bases between. Germline CDR1 reads LNHNV; CDR2 reads YYDKDF (reference sequence). CDR3 length: 16 amino acids.

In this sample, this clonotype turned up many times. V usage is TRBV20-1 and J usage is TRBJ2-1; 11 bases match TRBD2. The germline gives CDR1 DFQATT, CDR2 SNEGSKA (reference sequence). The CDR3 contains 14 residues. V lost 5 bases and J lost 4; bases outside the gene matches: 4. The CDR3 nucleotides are TGCAGTGCTTTTAGCGGGAGGGAATACAATGAGCAGTTCTTC. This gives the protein CSAFSGREYNEQFF.

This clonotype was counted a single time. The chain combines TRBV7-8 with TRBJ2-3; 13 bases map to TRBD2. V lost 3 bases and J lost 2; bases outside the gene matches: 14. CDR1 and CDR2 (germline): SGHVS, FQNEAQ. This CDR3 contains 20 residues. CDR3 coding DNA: TGTGCCAGCAGCTTGGAGTTGGGACTAGCGGGACACTCGATCACAGATACGCAGTATTTT. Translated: CASSLELGLAGHSITDTQYF.

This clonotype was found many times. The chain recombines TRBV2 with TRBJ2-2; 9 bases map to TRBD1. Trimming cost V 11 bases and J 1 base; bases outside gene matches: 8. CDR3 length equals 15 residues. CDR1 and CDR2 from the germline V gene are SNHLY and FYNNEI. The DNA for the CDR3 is TGTGCCGGAAGACAGGGGGACCTGAACACCGGGGAGCTGTTTTTT. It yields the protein CAGRQGDLNTGELFF.

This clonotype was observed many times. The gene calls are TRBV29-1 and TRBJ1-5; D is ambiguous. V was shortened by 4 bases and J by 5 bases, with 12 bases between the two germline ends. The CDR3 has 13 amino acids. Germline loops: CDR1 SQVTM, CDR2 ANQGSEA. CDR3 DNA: TGCAGCGTTGGTGGAGGGTCTGATCAGCCCCAGCATTTT. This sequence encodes CSVGGGSDQPQHF.

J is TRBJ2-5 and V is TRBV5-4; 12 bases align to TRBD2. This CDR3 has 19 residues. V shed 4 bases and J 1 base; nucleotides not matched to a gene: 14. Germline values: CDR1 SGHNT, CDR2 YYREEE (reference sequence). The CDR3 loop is CASSPRRLAGVGLQETQYF. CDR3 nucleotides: TGTGCCAGCAGCCCAAGGAGACTAGCGGGGGTGGGGCTCCAAGAGACCCAGTACTTC. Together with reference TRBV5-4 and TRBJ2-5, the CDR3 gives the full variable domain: ETGVTQSPTHLIKTRGQQVTLRCSSQSGHNTVSWYQQALGQGPQFIFQYYREEENGRGNFPPRFSGLQFPNYSSELNVNALELDDSALYLCASSPRRLAGVGLQETQYFGPGTRLLVL.

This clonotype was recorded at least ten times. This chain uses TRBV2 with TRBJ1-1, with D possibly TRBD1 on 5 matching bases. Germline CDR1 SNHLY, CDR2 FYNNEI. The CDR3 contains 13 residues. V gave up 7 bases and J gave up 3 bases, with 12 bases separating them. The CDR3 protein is CASNMGGDTEAFF. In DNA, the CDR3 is TGTGCCAGCAATATGGGGGGGGACACTGAAGCTTTCTTT.

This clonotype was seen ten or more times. This CDR3 is CASSHWGQAYKSGNTIYF. The CDR3 region has the DNA TGTGCCAGCAGCCATTGGGGACAGGCATACAAGTCTGGAAACACCATATATTTT. This chain joins TRBV3-1 and TRBJ1-3, with 8 bases matching TRBD1. Germline CDR1 and CDR2: LGHDT and YNNKEL (reference sequence). V was pared by 3 bases and J by 1 base, with 11 bases of the junction left unmatched. This CDR3 contains 18 residues.

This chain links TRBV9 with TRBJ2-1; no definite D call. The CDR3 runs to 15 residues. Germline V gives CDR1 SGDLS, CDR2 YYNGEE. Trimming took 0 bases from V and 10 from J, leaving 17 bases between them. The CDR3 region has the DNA TGTGCCAGCAGCGTAGAAGGTGGTCCGTTGAGCGAGCAGTTCTTC. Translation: CASSVEGGPLSEQFF.

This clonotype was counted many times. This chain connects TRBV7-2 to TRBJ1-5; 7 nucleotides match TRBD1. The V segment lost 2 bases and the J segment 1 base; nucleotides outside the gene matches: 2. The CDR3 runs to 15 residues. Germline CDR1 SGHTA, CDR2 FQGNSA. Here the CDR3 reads CASSLMTGSNQPQHF. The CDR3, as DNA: TGTGCCAGCAGCTTAATGACAGGGAGCAATCAGCCCCAGCATTTT.

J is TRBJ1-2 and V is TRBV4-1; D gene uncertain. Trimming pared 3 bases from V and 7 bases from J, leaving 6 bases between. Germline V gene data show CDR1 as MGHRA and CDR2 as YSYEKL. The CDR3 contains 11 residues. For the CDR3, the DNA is TGCGCCAGCAGCCAGGGCACTGGCTACACCTTC. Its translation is CASSQGTGYTF.

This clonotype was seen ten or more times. CDR3 amino acids: CASSVLGTSTYEQYF. CDR3 coding DNA: TGTGCCAGCAGCGTCCTAGGGACTAGCACCTACGAGCAGTACTTC. This sequence joins TRBV9 and TRBJ2-7; TRBD2 aligns across 9 bases. Germline values: CDR1 SGDLS, CDR2 YYNGEE. Trimming cost V 2 bases and J 2 bases; bases outside gene matches: 5. CDR3 size: 15 residues.

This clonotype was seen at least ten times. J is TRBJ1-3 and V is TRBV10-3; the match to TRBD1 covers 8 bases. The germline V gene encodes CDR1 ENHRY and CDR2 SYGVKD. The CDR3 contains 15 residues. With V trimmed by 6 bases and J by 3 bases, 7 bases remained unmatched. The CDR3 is CAISQTDRDGNTIYF. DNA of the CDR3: TGTGCCATCAGCCAAACGGACAGGGATGGAAACACCATATATTTT.

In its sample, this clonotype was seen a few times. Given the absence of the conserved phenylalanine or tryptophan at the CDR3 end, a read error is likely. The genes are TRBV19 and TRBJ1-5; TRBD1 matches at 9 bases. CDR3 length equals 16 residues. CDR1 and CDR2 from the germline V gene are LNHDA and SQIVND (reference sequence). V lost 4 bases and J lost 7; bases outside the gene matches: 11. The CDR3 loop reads CASSKGLGQGIQPQHL. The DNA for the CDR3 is TGTGCCAGTAGTAAGGGGTTGGGACAGGGCATCCAGCCCCAGCATCTT.

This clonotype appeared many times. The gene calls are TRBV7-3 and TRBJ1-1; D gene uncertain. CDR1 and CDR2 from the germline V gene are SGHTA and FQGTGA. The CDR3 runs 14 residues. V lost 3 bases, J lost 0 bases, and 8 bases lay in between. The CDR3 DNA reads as TGTGCCAGCAGCTTTACCGTCATGAACACTGAAGCTTTCTTT. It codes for CASSFTVMNTEAFF.

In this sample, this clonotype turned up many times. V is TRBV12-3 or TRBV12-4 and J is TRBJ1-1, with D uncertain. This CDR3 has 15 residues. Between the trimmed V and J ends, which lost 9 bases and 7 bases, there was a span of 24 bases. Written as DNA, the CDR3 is TGTGCCAGTATTTTATCGGACTTTCCTGGACGTGAAGCTTTCTTT. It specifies CASILSDFPGREAFF.

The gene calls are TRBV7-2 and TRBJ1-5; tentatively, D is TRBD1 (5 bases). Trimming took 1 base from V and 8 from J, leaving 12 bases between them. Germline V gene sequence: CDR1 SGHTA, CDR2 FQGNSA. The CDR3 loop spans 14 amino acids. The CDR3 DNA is TGTGCCAGCAGCTTAGAAGGGACCGGGGAGCCCCAGCATTTT. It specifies CASSLEGTGEPQHF.

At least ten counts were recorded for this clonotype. CDR3 residues: CSAGQGGNEQFF. The CDR3 region has the DNA TGCAGTGCTGGACAGGGAGGAAATGAGCAGTTCTTC. The V gene is TRBV20-1, the J gene TRBJ2-1; 8 bases match TRBD1. CDR1 is DFQATT and CDR2 is SNEGSKA in the germline V gene (reference sequence). The CDR3 spans 12 residues. Trimming at V came to 5 bases and at J to 7 bases, leaving 4 bases not matched to a gene.

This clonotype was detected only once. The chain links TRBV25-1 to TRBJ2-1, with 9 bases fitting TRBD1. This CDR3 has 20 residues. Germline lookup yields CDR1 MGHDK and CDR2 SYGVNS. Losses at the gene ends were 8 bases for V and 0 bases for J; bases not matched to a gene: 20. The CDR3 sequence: CASSRSRTGDFRSSYNEQFF. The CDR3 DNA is TGTGCCAGCTCCCGAAGCCGGACAGGGGATTTCAGAAGCTCCTACAATGAGCAGTTCTTC. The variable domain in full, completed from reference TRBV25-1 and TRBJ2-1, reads EADIYQTPRYLVIGTGKKITLECSQTMGHDKMYWYQQDPGMELHLIHYSYGVNSTEKGDLSSESTVSRIRTEHFPLTLESARPSHTSQYLCASSRSRTGDFRSSYNEQFFGPGTRLTVL.

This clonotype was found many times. Written as DNA, the CDR3 is TGCAGCGTTTTGGAGGACACTCTGAACACTGAAGCTTTCTTT. Translation: CSVLEDTLNTEAFF. V and J are TRBV29-1 and TRBJ1-1; a possible D gene is TRBD1 (5 bases). V lost 5 bases and J 0 bases, leaving 13 bases between the germline ends. The CDR3 is 14 residues long. Germline lookup yields CDR1 SQVTM and CDR2 ANQGSEA.

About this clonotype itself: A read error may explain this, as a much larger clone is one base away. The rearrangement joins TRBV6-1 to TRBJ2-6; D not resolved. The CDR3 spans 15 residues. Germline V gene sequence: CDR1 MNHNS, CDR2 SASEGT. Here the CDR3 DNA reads TGTGCCAGCAGTGAATTAAGCTCTAGGGCCAACGTCCTGACTTTC. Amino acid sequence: CASSELSSRANVLTF.

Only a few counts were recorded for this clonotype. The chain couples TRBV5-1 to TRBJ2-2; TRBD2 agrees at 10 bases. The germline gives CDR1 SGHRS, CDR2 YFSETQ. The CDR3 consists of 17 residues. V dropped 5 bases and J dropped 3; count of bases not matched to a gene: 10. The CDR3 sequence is CASRDSGTSVYTGELFF. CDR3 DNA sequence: TGCGCCAGCAGGGACTCCGGGACTAGCGTGTACACCGGGGAGCTGTTTTTT.

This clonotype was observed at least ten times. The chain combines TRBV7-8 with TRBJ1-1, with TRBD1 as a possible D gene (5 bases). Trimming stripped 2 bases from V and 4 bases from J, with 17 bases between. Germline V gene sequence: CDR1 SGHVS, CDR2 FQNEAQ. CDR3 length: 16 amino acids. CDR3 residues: CASSLMEDSGGTEAFF. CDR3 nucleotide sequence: TGTGCCAGCAGCTTAATGGAGGACTCGGGGGGCACTGAAGCTTTCTTT.

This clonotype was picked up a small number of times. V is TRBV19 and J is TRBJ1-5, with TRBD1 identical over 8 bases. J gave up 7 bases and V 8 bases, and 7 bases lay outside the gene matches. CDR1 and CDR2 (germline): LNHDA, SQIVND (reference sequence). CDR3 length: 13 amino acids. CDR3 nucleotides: TGTGCCAGTCACACAGGGGGACGGCAGCCCCAGCATTTT. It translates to CASHTGGRQPQHF. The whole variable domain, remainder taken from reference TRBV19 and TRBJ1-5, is DGGITQSPKYLFRKEGQNVTLSCEQNLNHDAMYWYRQDPGQGLRLIYYSQIVNDFQKGDIAEGYSVSREKKESFPLTVTSAQKNPTAFYLCASHTGGRQPQHFGDGTRLSIL.

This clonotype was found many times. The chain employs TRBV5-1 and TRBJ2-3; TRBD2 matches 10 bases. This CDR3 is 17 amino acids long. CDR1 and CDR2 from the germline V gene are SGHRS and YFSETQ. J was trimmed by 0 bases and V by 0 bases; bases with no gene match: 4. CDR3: CASSLAVTSGSTDTQYF. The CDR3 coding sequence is TGCGCCAGCAGCTTGGCCGTGACTAGCGGGAGCACAGATACGCAGTATTTT.

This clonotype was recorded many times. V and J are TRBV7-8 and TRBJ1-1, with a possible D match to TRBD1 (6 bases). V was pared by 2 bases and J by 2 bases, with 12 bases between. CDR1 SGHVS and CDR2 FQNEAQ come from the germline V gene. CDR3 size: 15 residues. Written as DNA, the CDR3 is TGTGCCAGCAGCTTATCGTCAGGGGCAAACACTGAAGCTTTCTTT. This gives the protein CASSLSSGANTEAFF.

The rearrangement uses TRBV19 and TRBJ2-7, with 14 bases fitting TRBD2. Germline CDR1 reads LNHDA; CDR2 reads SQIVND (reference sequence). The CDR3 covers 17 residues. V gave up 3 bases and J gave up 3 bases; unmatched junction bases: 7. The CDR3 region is CASSIGTSGGQNYEQYF. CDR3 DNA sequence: TGTGCCAGTAGTATCGGGACTAGCGGGGGCCAGAACTACGAGCAGTACTTC. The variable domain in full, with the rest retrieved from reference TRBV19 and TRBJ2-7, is DGGITQSPKYLFRKEGQNVTLSCEQNLNHDAMYWYRQDPGQGLRLIYYSQIVNDFQKGDIAEGYSVSREKKESFPLTVTSAQKNPTAFYLCASSIGTSGGQNYEQYFGPGTRLTVT.

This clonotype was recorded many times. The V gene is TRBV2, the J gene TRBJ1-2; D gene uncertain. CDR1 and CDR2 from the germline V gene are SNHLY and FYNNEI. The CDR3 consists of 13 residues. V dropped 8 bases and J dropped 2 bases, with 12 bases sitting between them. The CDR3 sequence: CASVITTNYGYTF. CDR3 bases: TGTGCCAGCGTCATTACGACCAACTATGGCTACACCTTC. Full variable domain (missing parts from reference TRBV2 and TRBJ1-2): EPEVTQTPSHQVTQMGQEVILRCVPISNHLYFYWYRQILGQKVEFLVSFYNNEISEKSEIFDDQFSVERPDGSNFTLKIRSTKLEDSAMYFCASVITTNYGYTFGSGTRLTVV.

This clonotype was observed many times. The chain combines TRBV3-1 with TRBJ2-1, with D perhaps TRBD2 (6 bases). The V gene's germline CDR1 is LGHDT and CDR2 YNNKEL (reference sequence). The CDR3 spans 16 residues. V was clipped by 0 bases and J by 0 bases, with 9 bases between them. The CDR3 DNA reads TGTGCCAGCAGCCAAGAGCCAGCGGGCTCCTACAATGAGCAGTTCTTC. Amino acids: CASSQEPAGSYNEQFF.